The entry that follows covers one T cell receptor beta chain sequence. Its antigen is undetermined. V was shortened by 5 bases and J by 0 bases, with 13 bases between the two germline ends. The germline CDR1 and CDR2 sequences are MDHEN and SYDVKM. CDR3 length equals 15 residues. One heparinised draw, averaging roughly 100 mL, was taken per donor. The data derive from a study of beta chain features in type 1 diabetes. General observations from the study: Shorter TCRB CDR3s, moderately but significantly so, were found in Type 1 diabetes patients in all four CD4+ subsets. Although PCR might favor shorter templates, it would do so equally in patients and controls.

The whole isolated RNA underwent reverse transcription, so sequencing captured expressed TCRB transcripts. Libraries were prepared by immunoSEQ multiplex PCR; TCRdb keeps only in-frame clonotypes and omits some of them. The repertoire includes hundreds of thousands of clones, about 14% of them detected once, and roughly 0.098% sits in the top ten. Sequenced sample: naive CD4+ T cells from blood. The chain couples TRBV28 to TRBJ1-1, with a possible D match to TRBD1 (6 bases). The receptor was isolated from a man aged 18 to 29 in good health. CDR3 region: CASSLGALLNTEAFF. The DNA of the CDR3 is TGTGCCAGCAGTCTGGGGGCTTTACTGAACACTGAAGCTTTCTTT.